Listed here are 28 T cell receptor beta chains from one sample, sequenced in a study of cytomegalovirus exposure and HLA in healthy donors. Researchers ran the PCR with 60 Vbeta and 13 Jbeta primers. Libraries were prepared by immunoSEQ multiplex PCR; TCRdb keeps only in-frame clonotypes and omits some of them. Of approximately 140,000 clones in the sample, nearly 90% were seen once. Sequencing was performed on PBMCs. The receptors originated from a woman in her forties in good health and CMV-seronegative.

The chain carries TRBV7-2 and TRBJ2-1, with 12 bases fitting TRBD2. V was pared by 1 base and J by 9 bases, with 10 bases of the junction left unmatched. CDR1 is SGHTA and CDR2 is FQGNSA in the germline V gene. The length of the CDR3 is 17 residues. The CDR3 sequence: CASSLVPGPGLAGEQFF. The CDR3 DNA reads as TGTGCCAGCAGCTTAGTACCAGGACCGGGACTAGCGGGTGAGCAGTTCTTC.

The V call is TRBV5-1, the J call TRBJ2-5, with D tentatively TRBD1 (6 bases). Trimming stripped 3 bases from V and 11 bases from J, with 23 bases between. The germline gives CDR1 SGHRS, CDR2 YFSETQ. The CDR3 runs 15 residues. The CDR3 DNA reads TGCGCCAGCAGCTCGCCGACAGGACCTATGAGAGAGCAGTACTTC. It specifies CASSSPTGPMREQYF.

This clone came up a few times. This rearrangement joins TRBV4-3 to TRBJ1-4; no firm D call. V was cut by 1 base and J by 0 bases, with 9 bases left in between. The CDR3 covers 16 residues. Germline V gene sequence: CDR1 LGHNA, CDR2 YSLEER. The CDR3 loop is CASSQVTPPTNEKLFF. DNA of the CDR3: TGCGCCAGCAGCCAAGTTACACCCCCAACTAATGAAAAACTGTTTTTT.

The rearrangement uses TRBV7-8 and TRBJ2-7; 10 positions match TRBD2. This CDR3 has 16 amino acids. Per the germline V gene, CDR1 is SGHVS and CDR2 is FQNEAQ. V shed 5 bases, J shed 2 bases, and the junction held 9 bases outside the gene matches. CDR3 loop: CASSLWTSGATYEQYF. CDR3 in DNA: TGTGCCAGCAGCCTTTGGACTAGCGGTGCCACCTACGAGCAGTACTTC. The full variable domain, its missing parts supplied by reference TRBV7-8 and TRBJ2-7, is GAGVSQSPRYKVAKRGQDVALRCDPISGHVSLFWYQQALGQGPEFLTYFQNEAQLDKSGLPSDRFFAERPEGSVSTLKIQRTQQEDSAVYLCASSLWTSGATYEQYFGPGTRLTVT.

The chain employs TRBV27 and TRBJ1-1; D unresolved. This CDR3 region has 13 residues. Germline CDR1 is MNHEY and CDR2 is SMNVEV (reference sequence). The ends were cut back, 5 bases at V and 5 bases at J, with 12 bases in the middle. CDR3 coding DNA: TGTGCCAGCAGTCTCTTCAGGTCAACTGAAGCTTTCTTT. It codes for CASSLFRSTEAFF.

This clone was recorded once. V gene TRBV27 combines with J gene TRBJ1-2, with D tentatively TRBD1 (5 bases). Germline CDR1 reads MNHEY; CDR2 reads SMNVEV (reference sequence). The CDR3 length is 14 residues. V shed 6 bases and J shed 7 bases, with 18 bases lying between them. The CDR3 DNA reads TGTGCCAGCAGACGACCCGGGGGAATTAGTGGCTACACCTTC. Its protein is CASRRPGGISGYTF.

This rearrangement joins TRBV7-6 to TRBJ2-5; maybe TRBD1 (6 bases). V lost 1 base and J lost 5, with 11 bases in between. Germline V gene data show CDR1 as SGHVS and CDR2 as FNYEAQ. The CDR3 is 14 residues long. CDR3 in DNA: TGTGCCAGCAGCTTAGACAGGGTGGAGGAGACCCAGTACTTC. It codes for CASSLDRVEETQYF.

A single count supports this clone. The J gene is TRBJ1-4, the V gene TRBV13, with D possibly matching TRBD1 (5 bases). Per the germline V gene, CDR1 is PRHDT and CDR2 is FYEKMQ (reference sequence). The CDR3 sequence is 15 residues long. V was cut by 5 bases and J by 6 bases, with 16 bases left in between. In DNA, the CDR3 is TGTGCCAGCAGCGAACAGCAGGGCGGTGATGAAAAACTGTTTTTT. Its protein product is CASSEQQGGDEKLFF.

The gene calls are TRBV6-1 and TRBJ1-5; tentatively, D is TRBD1 (6 bases). Trimming removed 2 bases from V and 7 bases from J, with 21 bases in between. The CDR3 covers 17 residues. Germline CDR1 is MNHNS and CDR2 is SASEGT. The CDR3 here is CASSERTAGADWQPQHF. CDR3 sequence (DNA): TGTGCCAGCAGTGAACGAACGGCGGGGGCCGATTGGCAGCCCCAGCATTTT.

The chain links TRBV5-4 to TRBJ2-3, with D possibly TRBD2 on 5 matching bases. The germline V and J ends were trimmed by 4 bases and 6 bases, with 9 bases remaining between them. This CDR3 is built from 12 residues. Germline CDR1 and CDR2: SGHNT and YYREEE (reference sequence). Here the CDR3 reads CASSHIADTQYF. The CDR3, as DNA: TGTGCCAGCAGCCACATAGCGGATACGCAGTATTTT.

V usage is TRBV27 and J usage is TRBJ1-4, with 8 bases matching TRBD1. Germline CDR1 MNHEY, CDR2 SMNVEV (reference sequence). The CDR3 has 16 residues. V was clipped by 3 bases and J by 8 bases; unmatched bases: 11. As DNA, the CDR3 is TGTGCCAGCAGTTTGGCAGGGGGCGAGTCGGAAGAAAAACTGTTTTTT. This codes for CASSLAGGESEEKLFF. Full variable domain (missing parts from reference TRBV27 and TRBJ1-4): EAQVTQNPRYLITVTGKKLTVTCSQNMNHEYMSWYRQDPGLGLRQIYYSMNVEVTDKGDVPEGYKVSRKEKRNFPLILESPSPNQTSLYFCASSLAGGESEEKLFFGSGTQLSVL.

J is TRBJ2-7 and V is TRBV7-8; 8 bases align to TRBD2. J gave up 4 bases and V 1 base, and 6 bases lay outside the gene matches. CDR1 is SGHVS, CDR2 FQNEAQ, per germline. This CDR3 has 15 residues. The CDR3 region is CASSLVTSGGYEQYF. Written as DNA, the CDR3 is TGTGCCAGCAGCTTAGTAACTAGCGGAGGTTACGAGCAGTACTTC. The full variable domain, with the rest looked up from reference TRBV7-8 and TRBJ2-7, is GAGVSQSPRYKVAKRGQDVALRCDPISGHVSLFWYQQALGQGPEFLTYFQNEAQLDKSGLPSDRFFAERPEGSVSTLKIQRTQQEDSAVYLCASSLVTSGGYEQYFGPGTRLTVT.

The genes are TRBV5-1 and TRBJ2-3; 8 bases line up with TRBD2. Germline V gene lookup returns CDR1 SGHRS and CDR2 YFSETQ. With 3 bases clipped from V and 1 base from J, the junction kept 4 bases outside the gene matches. CDR3 length: 15 residues. CDR3 DNA: TGCGCCAGCAGCTCGGCGACTAGCGGCACAGATACGCAGTATTTT. Protein: CASSSATSGTDTQYF.

The V gene is TRBV28, the J gene TRBJ2-2, with 7 bases fitting TRBD2. CDR1 is MDHEN, CDR2 SYDVKM, per germline. J was trimmed by 6 bases and V by 8 bases; bases with no gene match: 12. This CDR3 is 15 amino acids long. The CDR3 bases are TGTGCCAGCGCCCTGGGTACGACTAGCTCCGGGGAGCTGTTTTTT. Protein sequence: CASALGTTSSGELFF.

The J gene is TRBJ2-5, the V gene TRBV11-2, with 8 positions matching TRBD2. The CDR3 extends over 13 amino acids. Germline V gene data show CDR1 as SGHAT and CDR2 as FQNNGV. V shed 2 bases and J 6 bases; nucleotides not matched to a gene: 2. For the CDR3, the DNA is TGTGCCAGCAGCTTAAGCGGGAGCAAGACCCAGTACTTC. As protein: CASSLSGSKTQYF.

The rearrangement links TRBV9 to TRBJ2-3; 13 positions agree with TRBD2. This CDR3 spans 19 amino acids. CDR1 is SGDLS and CDR2 is YYNGEE in the germline V gene. The ends lost 3 bases at V and 0 bases at J; junction bases unmatched: 10. CDR3 sequence: CASSEGWTSGGLSTDTQYF. The CDR3 DNA sequence: TGTGCCAGCAGCGAGGGGTGGACTAGCGGGGGTCTTAGCACAGATACGCAGTATTTT.

The chain combines TRBV9 with TRBJ1-1; D uncertain. CDR1 is SGDLS and CDR2 is YYNGEE in the germline V gene. CDR3 length: 15 amino acids. Trimming removed 6 bases from V and 6 bases from J, with 21 bases in between. The CDR3 DNA follows: TGTGCCAGCACCCCCCAACCTACCCCGCGGTCTGAAGCTTTCTTT. Translated: CASTPQPTPRSEAFF.

The chain links TRBV6-5 to TRBJ2-3, with 10 bases lining up with TRBD2. The germline gives CDR1 MNHEY, CDR2 SVGAGI. Trimming took 6 bases from V and 4 from J; bases not matched to a gene: 7. This CDR3 comprises 15 residues. In DNA, the CDR3 is TGTGCCAGCAGGCCTCTAGCGGGAGTACCAGATACGCAGTATTTT. This codes for CASRPLAGVPDTQYF.

V usage is TRBV9 and J usage is TRBJ1-3; the D gene is possibly TRBD1 (5 bases). The CDR3 consists of 16 residues. Germline CDR1 is SGDLS and CDR2 is YYNGEE. V gave up 0 bases and J gave up 2 bases, with 12 bases separating them. The CDR3 DNA sequence: TGTGCCAGCAGCGTAGGGATTGCAGGGACTGGAAACACCATATATTTT. Translated, it gives CASSVGIAGTGNTIYF.

This CDR3 reads CASSSSFRWQDEQFF. CDR3 bases: TGTGCCAGCAGCTCAAGTTTCCGGTGGCAGGATGAGCAGTTCTTC. The rearrangement joins TRBV7-9 to TRBJ2-1; the D is unclear. V lost 4 bases, J lost 8 bases, and 18 bases lay in between. Per the germline V gene, CDR1 is SEHNR and CDR2 is FQNEAQ (reference sequence). This CDR3 is 15 amino acids long. Full variable domain (rest looked up from reference TRBV7-9 and TRBJ2-1): DTGVSQNPRHKITKRGQNVTFRCDPISEHNRLYWYRQTLGQGPEFLTYFQNEAQLEKSRLLSDRFSAERPKGSFSTLEIQRTEQGDSAMYLCASSSSFRWQDEQFFGPGTRLTVL.

J is TRBJ2-1 and V is TRBV9, with 9 bases lining up with TRBD2. V lost 4 bases to trimming and J lost 3 bases; unmatched junction nucleotides: 8. From germline, CDR1 is SGDLS and CDR2 YYNGEE. The CDR3 has 16 amino acids. CDR3 DNA sequence: TGTGCCAGCAGCCTTAGCGGGAGAGGGGGCTACAATGAGCAGTTCTTC. Its protein is CASSLSGRGGYNEQFF.

The rearrangement links TRBV6-5 to TRBJ2-5; D remains unclear. The V gene lost 4 bases and the J gene lost 0 bases, with 6 bases spanning the gap. CDR1 MNHEY and CDR2 SVGAGI come from the germline V gene. There are 13 residues in the CDR3. As DNA, the CDR3 is TGTGCCAGCAGTTTACGGGACCAAGAGACCCAGTACTTC. This codes for CASSLRDQETQYF.

This rearrangement joins TRBV7-2 to TRBJ2-7; TRBD2 aligns across 8 bases. Germline CDR1 reads SGHTA; CDR2 reads FQGNSA. The CDR3 totals 17 residues. The J segment lost 2 bases and the V segment lost 0 bases, leaving 9 bases of the junction unmatched. The CDR3 spells CASSLALLADYPYEQYF. CDR3 DNA: TGTGCCAGCAGCTTAGCCCTACTAGCGGACTACCCCTACGAGCAGTACTTC.

This clone was counted a single time. At one of its ends the junction is not consistent with the germline gene, which may arise from a read error. The chain employs TRBV7-9 and TRBJ1-5, with D possibly matching TRBD1 (6 bases). This CDR3 region has 16 residues. Germline CDR1 and CDR2: SEHNR and FQNEAQ (reference sequence). CDR3 sequence: CSSSLGGGYSNQPQHF. The DNA for the CDR3 is TGTTCCAGCAGCTTAGGGGGAGGGTATAGCAATCAGCCCCAGCATTTT.

The chain recombines TRBV23-1 with TRBJ2-2; 8 bases match TRBD1. TRBV23-1 is an open reading frame whose function is uncertain. CDR3 size: 16 residues. V lost 3 bases to trimming and J lost 1 base; unmatched junction nucleotides: 4. This CDR3 is CASSQPTGGNTGELFF. DNA for the CDR3: TGCGCCAGCAGTCAGCCCACAGGGGGGAACACCGGGGAGCTGTTTTTT.

The chain links TRBV5-1 to TRBJ1-4; 7 nucleotides line up with TRBD1. Germline-derived CDR1 and CDR2 are SGHRS and YFSETQ. The CDR3 spans 15 residues. The trim removed 2 bases at V and 4 bases at J, leaving 5 bases unmatched. CDR3 loop: CASSLGTAINEKLFF. Here the CDR3 DNA reads TGCGCCAGCAGCTTAGGGACAGCGATTAATGAAAAACTGTTTTTT.

With respect to this clone: Sequence at one end of the junction differs from germline and may be a read error. DNA for the CDR3: TGTTCCAGCAGCTTTCTCGAGAGCCTTGGAAACACCATATATTTT. This translates into CSSSFLESLGNTIYF. The chain uses TRBV7-9 and TRBJ1-3; D is uncertain. The CDR3 covers 15 residues. The germline gives CDR1 SEHNR, CDR2 FQNEAQ (reference sequence).

The chain links TRBV5-1 to TRBJ1-1; TRBD1 is a possible D gene (5 bases). CDR3 size: 12 residues. Trimming took off 7 bases at V and 1 base at J, with 8 bases between the two ends. Looked up from germline, CDR1 is SGHRS and CDR2 is YFSETQ. The CDR3 DNA sequence: TGCGCCAGCCGTCAGGGGAACACTGAAGCTTTCTTT. This gives the protein CASRQGNTEAFF.